The next 12 T cell receptor beta chains were all read from a single sample in a study of blood T cell repertoires in COVID-19. The repertoire was sequenced with immunoSEQ multiplex PCR; TCRdb's copy has only in-frame clones and lacks some. The sample consists of about 170,000 clones, 80% to 90% of them appearing once. The source material was peripheral blood. The receptors shown here come from a woman at least 80 years old with COVID-19, enrolled during active disease.

The V and J genes are TRBV5-1 and TRBJ2-5; D may be TRBD1 (6 bases). The CDR3 covers 14 residues. In germline, CDR1 is SGHRS, CDR2 YFSETQ. Trimming left V 0 bases short and J 9 bases short, with 15 bases between. In nucleotides, the CDR3 is TGCGCCAGCAGCTTGGACGGGACATCCAGGGCCCAGTACTTC. Its translation is CASSLDGTSRAQYF.

This chain connects TRBV10-3 to TRBJ1-1; D is perhaps TRBD1 (5 bases). Trimming cost V 4 bases and J 5 bases, with 20 bases left between them. In germline, CDR1 is ENHRY, CDR2 SYGVKD. The CDR3 is 16 residues long. CDR3 in DNA: TGTGCCATCAGTGCCCGACAACGTGGGGGGTGGACTGAAGCTTTCTTT. This sequence encodes CAISARQRGGWTEAFF.

This chain connects TRBV18 to TRBJ1-2; TRBD1 matches 7 bases. With 6 bases clipped from V and 4 bases from J, the junction kept 11 bases outside the gene matches. There are 15 residues in the CDR3. Germline V gene data show CDR1 as KGHSH and CDR2 as LQKENI. DNA of the CDR3: TGTGCCAGCTCCCGAGAGGGGGCCAATCCCTATGGCTACACCTTC. Protein sequence: CASSREGANPYGYTF. Together with reference TRBV18 and TRBJ1-2, the CDR3 gives the full variable domain: NAGVMQNPRHLVRRRGQEARLRCSPMKGHSHVYWYRQLPEEGLKFMVYLQKENIIDESGMPKERFSAEFPKEGPSILRIQQVVRGDSAAYFCASSREGANPYGYTFGSGTRLTVV.

The chain carries TRBV6-5 and TRBJ2-6, with D possibly being TRBD2 (5 bases). The CDR3 loop spans 15 amino acids. With 6 bases removed from V and 2 bases from J, the gap between germline ends came to 11 bases. In germline, CDR1 is MNHEY, CDR2 SVGAGI. Here the CDR3 DNA reads TGTGCCAGCAGACCTACTAGTCCTGGGGCCAACGTCCTGACTTTC. Translating gives CASRPTSPGANVLTF.

The CDR3 protein is CASSPLSDTQYF. CDR3 in DNA: TGTGCCAGCAGTCCCCTATCCGATACGCAGTATTTT. The chain employs TRBV6-2 or TRBV6-3 and TRBJ2-3; D remains unclear. Trimming took off 5 bases at V and 6 bases at J, with 9 bases between the two ends. The CDR3 sequence is 12 residues long. Germline loops: CDR1 MNHEY, CDR2 SVGEGT.

The CDR3 coding sequence is TGTGCCAGCAGCTCACCGGGACAGGGTTACGAGCAGTACTTC. Translated, it gives CASSSPGQGYEQYF. This chain connects TRBV7-2 to TRBJ2-7, with TRBD1 matching 9 bases. Germline V gene sequence: CDR1 SGHTA, CDR2 FQGNSA. There are 14 residues in the CDR3. The V and J ends lost 4 bases and 4 bases, in that order; junction bases with no gene match: 5.

The chain employs TRBV7-2 and TRBJ1-4, with TRBD1 matching over 10 bases. The V segment lost 5 bases and the J segment 7 bases; nucleotides outside the gene matches: 7. This CDR3 region has 15 residues. Per the germline V gene, CDR1 is SGHTA and CDR2 is FQGNSA. The CDR3 DNA reads as TGTGCCAGCAGCCCTGACAGGGGGCTGAGTGAAAAACTGTTTTTT. Its translation: CASSPDRGLSEKLFF.

The chain links TRBV11-2 to TRBJ2-1, with 8 bases matching TRBD1. Trimming cost V 8 bases and J 5 bases; bases outside gene matches: 5. This CDR3 region has 13 residues. The germline gives CDR1 SGHAT, CDR2 FQNNGV. CDR3 amino acids: CASGQGADNEQFF. CDR3 nucleotides: TGTGCCAGCGGGCAGGGGGCGGACAATGAGCAGTTCTTC.

The gene calls are TRBV28 and TRBJ2-3, with 9 bases that match TRBD1. Trimming took 9 bases from V and 3 from J; bases not matched to a gene: 7. The CDR3 length is 14 residues. The germline V gene has CDR1 MDHEN and CDR2 SYDVKM. DNA for the CDR3: TGTGCCAGTCTCGACAGGGGGGAAACAGATACGCAGTATTTT. Its translation is CASLDRGETDTQYF.

V and J are TRBV5-1 and TRBJ1-5; TRBD1 is a possible D gene (5 bases). V shed 2 bases and J shed 3 bases, with 6 bases lying between them. The germline V gene encodes CDR1 SGHRS and CDR2 YFSETQ. This CDR3 region has 13 residues. Here the CDR3 DNA reads TGCGCCAGCAGCTTAGGGGACAATCAGCCCCAGCATTTT. The encoded protein is CASSLGDNQPQHF.

This clone was counted only a few times. Other nucleotide sequences from this sample produce the same CDR3. The rearrangement joins TRBV7-9 to TRBJ1-2, with 9 bases fitting TRBD1. V dropped 5 bases and J dropped 1; count of bases not matched to a gene: 5. The CDR3 runs 15 residues. Germline CDR1 SEHNR, CDR2 FQNEAQ (reference sequence). The CDR3 DNA reads as TGTGCCAGCAGCCGTACAGGGGGCGATAACTATGGCTACACCTTC. This translates into CASSRTGGDNYGYTF.

This clone has a single count. V gene TRBV9 combines with J gene TRBJ2-7; TRBD2 matches at 10 bases. The V gene end was trimmed by 0 bases and the J gene end by 3 bases; junction bases not matched to a gene: 6. Germline V gene data show CDR1 as SGDLS and CDR2 as YYNGEE. This CDR3 has 16 amino acids. CDR3 nucleotide sequence: TGTGCCAGCAGCGTAGCTCCTAGCGGGGGACTCTACGAGCAGTACTTC. Its protein is CASSVAPSGGLYEQYF.